The rows below give T cell receptor beta chains drawn from one sample of a study of vaccination and CD4 T cells after COVID-19. TCRdb ran MiXCR on the PCR reads and lists one entry per CDR3 protein. The sample carries roughly 18,000 distinct CDR3 sequences, roughly half recorded once. Their target antigens are unknown. This sample comprised CD4+ T cells from blood, cultured in vitro, obtained about 7 months after SARS-CoV-2 vaccination. Source of these receptors: a human donor who had recovered from COVID-19. Each CDR3 is given with its conserved first and last residue. D genes are given only for firm matches. A row's size may be missing; if present it is once, few, many or a size class.

CDR3 DNA	CDR3 protein	D gene	V gene	J gene	clone size
TGTGCCAGCACCATCAGCTCCCGAGCTTTCTTT	CASTISSRAFF	NA	TRBV2	TRBJ1-1	NA
TGTGCCAGCAGACGAAGGCCCCCAGAGGGATACCTCGCACTCATGAACACTGAAGCTTTCTTT	CASRRRPPEGYLALMNTEAFF	NA	TRBV27	TRBJ1-1	NA
TGTGCCAGCTCCGGAAACCCGGGCTATGGCTACACCTTC	CASSGNPGYGYTF	NA	TRBV6-1	TRBJ1-2	NA
TGTGCCAGCAGTTACTTGGGTGGCGGGTGGGTCTTCTTC	CASSYLGGGWVFF	NA	TRBV6-5	TRBJ2-1	NA
TGCAGTGCTAGTCCCGGGCATGAGCAGTTCTTC	CSASPGHEQFF	NA	TRBV20-1	TRBJ2-1	few
TGCAGTGCTAGAGGAGGAATCTTTGGACTAGCGGGACTCACAGATACGCAGTATTTT	CSARGGIFGLAGLTDTQYF	TRBD2	TRBV20-1	TRBJ2-3	NA
TGTGCCAGCAGCTCCTGGAGGGCCAGGGAGACCCAGTACTTC	CASSSWRARETQYF	NA	TRBV7-2	TRBJ2-5	NA
TGCGCCAGCAGCCAAGCTGCCGCTAGAAACACCGGGGAGCTGTTTTTT	CASSQAAARNTGELFF	NA	TRBV4-1	TRBJ2-2	NA
TGTGCCAGCAGCTTGTATAGCGGGTCTTCCCACGAGCAGTACTTC	CASSLYSGSSHEQYF	TRBD2	TRBV5-4	TRBJ2-7	NA
TGCAGTGCCCGCTCAGCGGGTAATACAGATACGCAGTATTTT	CSARSAGNTDTQYF	NA	TRBV20-1	TRBJ2-3	NA
TGTGCCAGTACCCCACAGGGAGATTTCTATGGCTACACCTTC	CASTPQGDFYGYTF	NA	TRBV19	TRBJ1-2	NA
TGCAGTGCTAGAGATTGGAGGGAGGGCCAGCACAATGAGCAGTTCTTC	CSARDWREGQHNEQFF	TRBD2	TRBV20-1	TRBJ2-1	NA
TGTGCCAGCAGTGCCCAACAGGGGACGAACACCGGGGAGCTGTTTTTT	CASSAQQGTNTGELFF	TRBD1	TRBV6-1	TRBJ2-2	NA
TGTGCCAGCAGCTTCTCAGGGGATACGCAGTATTTT	CASSFSGDTQYF	NA	TRBV7-9	TRBJ2-3	NA
TGTGCCAGTAGCCTTAGGACAGTGAGCTACGAGCAGTACTTC	CASSLRTVSYEQYF	NA	TRBV19	TRBJ2-7	NA
TGTGCCAGCAGGCAAACAGGGGGTAGGGGGAACACTGAAGCTTTCTTT	CASRQTGGRGNTEAFF	TRBD1	TRBV12-3/TRBV12-4	TRBJ1-1	NA
TGCAGTGCTAGAGACCCAGACAGGGTGAGGACTGAAGCTTTCTTT	CSARDPDRVRTEAFF	TRBD1	TRBV20-1	TRBJ1-1	NA
TGTGCCAGCAGTTACGGGCAGACCGACTCTGGAAACACCATATATTTT	CASSYGQTDSGNTIYF	NA	TRBV6-5	TRBJ1-3	once
TGTGCCAGCAGTTACTCAAACACGTTCACTGAAGCTTTCTTT	CASSYSNTFTEAFF	NA	TRBV6-5	TRBJ1-1	NA
TGTGCCAGCAGCCCGAGAGCGTCGAGCACTGAAGCTTTCTTT	CASSPRASSTEAFF	NA	TRBV7-2	TRBJ1-1	few
TGTGCCAGCAGTTACTCGGAGGGAGACACTGAAGCTTTCTTT	CASSYSEGDTEAFF	NA	TRBV6-2/TRBV6-3	TRBJ1-1	few
TGTGCCAGCAGCTCACTGGAACGACAGGGAACTGAAGCTTTCTTT	CASSSLERQGTEAFF	TRBD1	TRBV7-2	TRBJ1-1	NA
TGTGCCAGCAGTAACCCCTACTCCAGGGCCTACGAGCAGTACTTC	CASSNPYSRAYEQYF	NA	TRBV6-2/TRBV6-3	TRBJ2-7	NA
TGCAGTGCGAGACGTTCCATCGGGGTGGCGGAGACCCAGTACTTC	CSARRSIGVAETQYF	NA	TRBV20-1	TRBJ2-5	NA
TGTGCCAGCAGCTTAGAGGATTGGAAAGAGACCCAGTACTTC	CASSLEDWKETQYF	NA	TRBV11-3	TRBJ2-5	NA
TGTGCCAGCAGGGGAGACAGGGCTGGTAATTCACCCCTCCACTTT	CASRGDRAGNSPLHF	TRBD1	TRBV2	TRBJ1-6	large